The 17 T cell receptor beta chains below all came from one sample that was sequenced in a study of blood T cell repertoires in COVID-19. Sequenced by immunoSEQ multiplex PCR; TCRdb stores in-frame clones only, minus some. The sample includes 75,000 to 90,000 clones, about 90% seen only once; the top ten take under 6.5%. The source material was peripheral blood. All receptors derive from a human donor in a cohort sampled during active COVID-19.

This clone has only one observation. The chain carries TRBV4-3 and TRBJ2-7; weak D call: TRBD1 (5 bases). V gave up 0 bases and J gave up 2 bases, with 11 bases separating them. Germline V gene data show CDR1 as LGHNA and CDR2 as YSLEER. The length of the CDR3 is 15 residues. Here the CDR3 reads CASSQDRVGAYEQYF. For the CDR3, the DNA is TGCGCCAGCAGCCAAGATCGGGTAGGGGCCTACGAGCAGTACTTC.

This clone turned up a few times. The rearrangement uses TRBV11-2 and TRBJ2-7; no clear D. The germline gives CDR1 SGHAT, CDR2 FQNNGV. The ends were cut back, 3 bases at V and 4 bases at J, with 10 bases in the middle. The CDR3 has 13 amino acids. The DNA for the CDR3 is TGTGCCAGCAGCTTGGCTTCGCCTTACGAGCAGTACTTC. Protein sequence: CASSLASPYEQYF.

The chain employs TRBV2 and TRBJ1-2, with 8 bases that match TRBD1. Trimming removed 0 bases from V and 5 bases from J; junction bases left unmatched: 5. Germline CDR1 reads SNHLY; CDR2 reads FYNNEI. CDR3 length equals 15 residues. Written as DNA, the CDR3 is TGTGCCAGCAGTGAAGCCCGGACAGGGCTTTATGGCTACACCTTC. Translating it yields CASSEARTGLYGYTF.

The V gene is TRBV4-1, the J gene TRBJ2-1; 9 nucleotides match TRBD1. CDR3 length equals 15 residues. V lost 3 bases to trimming and J lost 15 bases; unmatched junction nucleotides: 15. CDR1 is MGHRA, CDR2 YSYEKL, per germline. The CDR3: CASSQMSGTGNFMFF. The CDR3 DNA follows: TGCGCCAGCAGCCAGATGTCCGGGACAGGGAATTTCATGTTCTTC.

The chain has TRBV5-4 and TRBJ2-5, with TRBD1 identical over 9 bases. CDR3 length: 14 residues. CDR1 SGHNT and CDR2 YYREEE come from the germline V gene (reference sequence). The V gene end was trimmed by 2 bases and the J gene end by 3 bases; junction bases not matched to a gene: 2. The CDR3 region is CASSLRTGEETQYF. In nucleotides, the CDR3 is TGTGCCAGCAGCTTAAGGACAGGGGAAGAGACCCAGTACTTC.

The count of this clone is one. The rearrangement joins TRBV5-1 to TRBJ2-5; the D is unclear. The CDR3 is 14 residues long. The germline V gene has CDR1 SGHRS and CDR2 YFSETQ. V was trimmed by 0 bases and J by 5 bases, leaving 11 bases between them. CDR3 protein: CASSLDPLSETQYF. CDR3 sequence (DNA): TGCGCCAGCAGCTTGGATCCCCTTTCGGAGACCCAGTACTTC.

This clone has only a few counts. The chain has TRBV10-3 and TRBJ1-3; D may be TRBD1 (6 bases). Germline CDR1 and CDR2: ENHRY and SYGVKD. This CDR3 is built from 14 residues. V was cut by 5 bases and J by 0 bases, with 8 bases left in between. As DNA, the CDR3 is TGTGCCATCAGTTCGGACAGCTCTGGAAACACCATATATTTT. The encoded protein is CAISSDSSGNTIYF.

The chain recombines TRBV7-9 with TRBJ2-3; D may be TRBD2 (5 bases). The CDR3 sequence is 16 residues long. Trimming took 0 bases from V and 4 from J, leaving 14 bases between them. Germline V gene sequence: CDR1 SEHNR, CDR2 FQNEAQ (reference sequence). The CDR3 loop reads CASSLAPSLEPDTQYF. In DNA, the CDR3 is TGTGCCAGCAGCTTAGCTCCTAGCCTAGAGCCAGATACGCAGTATTTT.

CDR3 amino acids: CASPPGTGNTGELFF. In DNA, the CDR3 is TGTGCCAGCCCGCCCGGGACAGGGAACACCGGGGAGCTGTTTTTT. The V gene is TRBV18, the J gene TRBJ2-2; TRBD1 matches 8 bases. The CDR3 sequence is 15 residues long. J was trimmed by 1 base and V by 8 bases; bases with no gene match: 6. Germline assignment: CDR1 KGHSH and CDR2 LQKENI. Full variable domain (outside the CDR3, taken from reference TRBV18 and TRBJ2-2): NAGVMQNPRHLVRRRGQEARLRCSPMKGHSHVYWYRQLPEEGLKFMVYLQKENIIDESGMPKERFSAEFPKEGPSILRIQQVVRGDSAAYFCASPPGTGNTGELFFGEGSRLTVL.

The rearrangement joins TRBV7-9 to TRBJ1-4; maybe TRBD1 (5 bases). Germline lookup yields CDR1 SEHNR and CDR2 FQNEAQ (reference sequence). V shed 5 bases and J shed 7 bases, with 20 bases lying between them. There are 16 residues in the CDR3. The CDR3 DNA reads TGTGCCAGCAGCAAAGAGCGGGGCAGCCAGGGTGAAAAACTGTTTTTT. Translated: CASSKERGSQGEKLFF.

The chain carries TRBV7-2 and TRBJ2-7; 7 bases agree with TRBD1. The CDR3 has 14 amino acids. Trimming at V came to 5 bases and at J to 4 bases, leaving 8 bases not matched to a gene. Looked up from germline, CDR1 is SGHTA and CDR2 is FQGNSA. Here the CDR3 reads CASSGRGFDYEQYF. The CDR3 DNA is TGTGCCAGCAGCGGCAGGGGGTTCGATTACGAGCAGTACTTC.

This clone was seen a single time. The chain recombines TRBV6-5 with TRBJ1-2, with TRBD1 as a possible D gene (6 bases). The CDR3 is made up of 14 amino acids. Germline CDR1 MNHEY, CDR2 SVGAGI. Trimming took 6 bases from V and 4 from J, leaving 15 bases between them. This CDR3 reads CASREDSSPYGYTF. CDR3 nucleotide sequence: TGTGCCAGCAGGGAGGACAGCTCTCCCTATGGCTACACCTTC.

This clone showed up just a few times. The V gene is TRBV2, the J gene TRBJ2-7; D uncertain. Trimming cost V 8 bases and J 2 bases, with 16 bases left between them. CDR1 is SNHLY and CDR2 is FYNNEI in the germline V gene. CDR3 length: 14 residues. The CDR3 here is CASLLAGLTYEQYF. The CDR3 DNA sequence: TGTGCCAGCCTGTTGGCAGGCCTAACCTACGAGCAGTACTTC. The complete variable domain, with remaining parts taken from reference TRBV2 and TRBJ2-7, reads EPEVTQTPSHQVTQMGQEVILRCVPISNHLYFYWYRQILGQKVEFLVSFYNNEISEKSEIFDDQFSVERPDGSNFTLKIRSTKLEDSAMYFCASLLAGLTYEQYFGPGTRLTVT.

The chain couples TRBV19 to TRBJ1-5, with D perhaps TRBD1 (6 bases). Trimming cost V 11 bases and J 8 bases, with 22 bases left between them. The CDR3 spans 14 residues. Germline CDR1 reads LNHDA; CDR2 reads SQIVND (reference sequence). CDR3 DNA sequence: TGTGCCTCGTGCCGGGACAAAAATGTGGAGCCCCAGCATTTT. It specifies CASCRDKNVEPQHF.

V is TRBV18 and J is TRBJ2-2; tentative D call: TRBD1 (5 bases). V lost 5 bases and J 2 bases, leaving 9 bases between the germline ends. The CDR3 extends over 14 amino acids. Germline V CDR1 and CDR2: KGHSH, LQKENI. CDR3 sequence (DNA): TGTGCCAGCTCAGCCAGGGTAAACACCGGGGAGCTGTTTTTT. This codes for CASSARVNTGELFF.

The genes are TRBV7-2 and TRBJ2-2; TRBD2 matches at 9 bases. J was trimmed by 6 bases and V by 5 bases; bases with no gene match: 4. Germline V CDR1 and CDR2: SGHTA, FQGNSA. CDR3 size: 14 residues. CDR3 amino acids: CASSPRGGAGELFF. As DNA, the CDR3 is TGTGCCAGCAGCCCGCGGGGGGGCGCCGGGGAGCTGTTTTTT.

This sequence joins TRBV4-3 and TRBJ2-2, with D unclear. Germline V gene lookup returns CDR1 LGHNA and CDR2 YSLEER. Trimming removed 2 bases at V and 5 bases at J, with 12 bases between. The CDR3 consists of 15 residues. CDR3 sequence: CASSQSYRLTGELFF. The CDR3 DNA sequence: TGCGCCAGCAGCCAATCTTACCGGTTGACCGGGGAGCTGTTTTTT.